Each of the 27 T cell receptor beta chains below was sequenced from the same sample in a study of T cells after yellow fever vaccination. TCRdb redid the calling of the 5' RACE reads with MiXCR, one entry per CDR3 protein. The table includes 450,000 to 550,000 distinct CDR3 sequences, around a fifth detected once. Sample: PBMCs, taken 20 to 25 days after the first yellow fever vaccination. These receptors were collected from a man aged 18 to 35 who received the YFV17D yellow fever vaccine.

The V gene is TRBV19, the J gene TRBJ1-1, with 12 bases aligning to TRBD1. CDR1 LNHDA and CDR2 SQIVND come from the germline V gene (reference sequence). The CDR3 is made up of 15 amino acids. Trimming cost V 10 bases and J 2 bases; bases outside gene matches: 8. CDR3 in amino acids: CATRDRGLANTEAFF. CDR3 coding DNA: TGTGCCACCCGGGACAGGGGGCTGGCTAACACTGAAGCTTTCTTT.

About this clonotype itself: Since no conserved phenylalanine or tryptophan closes the CDR3, a read error is the likely cause. This chain uses TRBV27 with TRBJ1-6; 7 nucleotides line up with TRBD1. The length of the CDR3 is 14 residues. Germline-derived CDR1 and CDR2 are MNHEY and SMNVEV (reference sequence). The DNA of the CDR3 is TGTGCCAGCAGTGTATCAGGGGGTAATTCACCCCTCCACTCT. Amino acids: CASSVSGGNSPLHS.

The chain couples TRBV5-5 to TRBJ1-3; TRBD1 might be the D (5 bases). V lost 2 bases to trimming and J lost 2 bases, with 11 bases between them. CDR3 length: 15 amino acids. The germline V gene has CDR1 SGHKS and CDR2 YYEKEE (reference sequence). CDR3 in amino acids: CASSLDWGPGNTIYF. Here the CDR3 DNA reads TGTGCCAGCAGCTTAGATTGGGGCCCTGGAAACACCATATATTTT.

The chain links TRBV7-9 to TRBJ2-1, with D possibly TRBD2 on 5 matching bases. V gave up 5 bases and J gave up 0 bases, with 17 bases separating them. The CDR3 runs to 17 residues. CDR1 is SEHNR and CDR2 is FQNEAQ in the germline V gene (reference sequence). For the CDR3, the DNA is TGTGCCAGCAGCGGGAGCCCCGGGGTGCCCTCCTACAATGAGCAGTTCTTC. This translates into CASSGSPGVPSYNEQFF.

The chain carries TRBV6-2 or TRBV6-3 and TRBJ2-4; D not resolved. Trimming cost V 0 bases and J 0 bases, with 3 bases left between them. Germline values: CDR1 MNHEY, CDR2 SVGEGT. This CDR3 is 14 amino acids long. The CDR3 DNA is TGTGCCAGCAGTTACTCGGCAGCCAAAAACATTCAGTACTTC. Its protein is CASSYSAAKNIQYF.

The chain is built from TRBV27 and TRBJ2-2, with D possibly being TRBD1 or TRBD2 (5 bases each). From germline, CDR1 is MNHEY and CDR2 SMNVEV (reference sequence). The V gene lost 8 bases and the J gene lost 8 bases, with 21 bases spanning the gap. The CDR3 is made up of 15 amino acids. CDR3 DNA: TGTGCCAGCGCACTCTCACTAGTGGGGGATGGGGAGCTGTTTTTT. Residues: CASALSLVGDGELFF.

V and J are TRBV6-2 or TRBV6-3 and TRBJ1-2; D perhaps matches TRBD1 (5 bases). Germline V lookup: CDR1 MNHEY, CDR2 SVGEGT. V lost 0 bases and J lost 4, with 12 bases in between. There are 15 residues in the CDR3. CDR3 in amino acids: CASSYSSREPYGYTF. The DNA for the CDR3 is TGTGCCAGCAGTTACTCCTCCAGGGAGCCCTATGGCTACACCTTC.

This clonotype was recorded a few times. The rearrangement joins TRBV6-2 or TRBV6-3 to TRBJ2-7; the D gene is possibly TRBD1 (6 bases). Germline assignment: CDR1 MNHEY and CDR2 SVGEGT. V shed 1 base and J shed 3 bases, with 19 bases lying between them. There are 17 residues in the CDR3. The CDR3 region has the DNA TGTGCCAGCAGTTACTTGGTCCAGCAGGGGTCAATCTACGAGCAGTACTTC. Translated: CASSYLVQQGSIYEQYF.

This chain joins TRBV11-2 and TRBJ2-7, with 12 bases matching TRBD1. Losses at the gene ends were 5 bases for V and 5 bases for J; bases not matched to a gene: 1. This CDR3 spans 13 amino acids. Per germline, CDR1 SGHAT and CDR2 FQNNGV. Written as DNA, the CDR3 is TGTGCCAGCAGCGGGACAGGGGGCGACGAGCAGTACGTC. It translates to CASSGTGGDEQYV.

The rearrangement links TRBV9 to TRBJ2-3; D might be TRBD1 or TRBD2, each matching 6 bases. Germline V gives CDR1 SGDLS, CDR2 YYNGEE. The CDR3 extends over 15 amino acids. Trimming stripped 0 bases from V and 1 base from J, with 9 bases between. This chain's CDR3 is CASSVGGAGTDTQYF. Here the CDR3 DNA reads TGTGCCAGCAGCGTAGGGGGGGCTGGCACAGATACGCAGTATTTT.

The chain uses TRBV30 and TRBJ2-7; D remains ambiguous. This CDR3 has 12 residues. The V gene lost 0 bases and the J gene lost 6 bases, with 9 bases spanning the gap. Germline CDR1 is GTSNPN and CDR2 is SVGIG (reference sequence). The CDR3 sequence: CAWSVPPSEQYF. CDR3 sequence (DNA): TGTGCCTGGAGTGTACCGCCATCCGAGCAGTACTTC.

This clonotype was seen a handful of times. The chain recombines TRBV12-3 or TRBV12-4 with TRBJ2-1; 7 positions agree with TRBD2. The CDR3 spans 15 residues. Trimming at V came to 5 bases and at J to 6 bases, leaving 10 bases not matched to a gene. The chain's CDR3 is CASSPPAGLRNEQFF. The CDR3 DNA reads as TGTGCCAGCAGTCCCCCAGCGGGGCTCCGCAATGAGCAGTTCTTC.

The chain is built from TRBV29-1 and TRBJ2-1; D perhaps matches TRBD2 (5 bases). V was clipped by 5 bases and J by 15 bases, with 17 bases between them. This CDR3 has 11 residues. The germline V gene has CDR1 SQVTM and CDR2 ANQGSEA. CDR3 sequence (DNA): TGCAGCGTTAAAACTAGAGGTGATCCGTTCTTC. Residues: CSVKTRGDPFF.

In DNA, the CDR3 is TGTGCCAGCAGTGAAGGGGGGTCCCAGCATTTT. Its translation: CASSEGGSQHF. This sequence joins TRBV25-1 and TRBJ1-5; D may be TRBD1 (5 bases). The germline V gene has CDR1 MGHDK and CDR2 SYGVNS. The CDR3 has 11 residues. V was cut by 2 bases and J by 11 bases, with 7 bases left in between.

V usage is TRBV15 and J usage is TRBJ2-1; TRBD2 agrees at 8 bases. V was pared by 0 bases and J by 10 bases, with 2 bases of the junction left unmatched. Germline CDR1 LNHNV, CDR2 YYDKDF (reference sequence). The CDR3 covers 13 residues. CDR3 in DNA: TGTGCCACCAGCAGAGACCGGGGGGGGGAGCAGTTCTTC. This codes for CATSRDRGGEQFF.

The chain combines TRBV11-2 with TRBJ2-3; TRBD1 or TRBD2 may be the D gene (5 bases each). Germline-derived CDR1 and CDR2 are SGHAT and FQNNGV. This CDR3 has 15 residues. Trimming took off 1 base at V and 5 bases at J, with 13 bases between the two ends. In nucleotides, the CDR3 is TGTGCCAGCAGCTTAGGTCTTGGGGGACGAGATACGCAGTATTTT. Translating gives CASSLGLGGRDTQYF.

This clonotype was found a few times. The chain combines TRBV7-2 with TRBJ1-3; D is perhaps TRBD1 (5 bases). This CDR3 is 14 amino acids long. CDR1 SGHTA and CDR2 FQGNSA come from the germline V gene. Trimming removed 5 bases from V and 3 bases from J, with 11 bases in between. CDR3 in amino acids: CASSLGGFGNTIYF. Here the CDR3 DNA reads TGTGCCAGCAGCCTGGGGGGGTTTGGAAACACCATATATTTT.

This clonotype appeared many times. The chain joins TRBV6-2 or TRBV6-3 to TRBJ2-7, with D perhaps matching TRBD2 (5 bases). V was trimmed by 4 bases and J by 4 bases, leaving 8 bases between them. The CDR3 sequence is 12 residues long. Germline V gene lookup returns CDR1 MNHEY and CDR2 SVGEGT. CDR3 region: CASSWTGYEQYV. CDR3 DNA sequence: TGTGCCAGCAGTTGGACGGGGTACGAGCAGTACGTC.

As to this clonotype: A read error may account for a junction end that differs from germline. The gene calls are TRBV23-1 and TRBJ2-5; no clear D. Being an ORF, TRBV23-1 has a function that is uncertain. The CDR3 consists of 15 residues. CDR3 bases: TGTGCCAGCTGTCAAAAGCAGCGCCAAGCAGAGACCCAGTACTTC. Protein: CASCQKQRQAETQYF.

The sample holds a few counts of this clonotype. CDR3 nucleotide sequence: TGTGCCAGCAGCCTTCAAGATTCCATCTACGAGCAGTACTTC. Its protein product is CASSLQDSIYEQYF. This chain joins TRBV7-2 and TRBJ2-7; no reliable D call. Trimming took 5 bases from V and 3 from J, leaving 14 bases between them. Germline values: CDR1 SGHTA, CDR2 FQGNSA. The CDR3 has 14 residues.

The chain uses TRBV19 and TRBJ1-3; no definite D call. The CDR3 extends over 16 amino acids. The ends were cut back, 5 bases at V and 4 bases at J, with 18 bases in the middle. CDR1 LNHDA and CDR2 SQIVND come from the germline V gene (reference sequence). The CDR3 loop reads CASSASTRRWGNTIYF. The CDR3 DNA follows: TGTGCCAGTAGTGCCTCGACACGTCGTTGGGGAAACACCATATATTTT.

This chain connects TRBV15 to TRBJ2-1; D not certain. V was trimmed by 0 bases and J by 7 bases, leaving 13 bases between them. The CDR3 is made up of 15 amino acids. Germline loops: CDR1 LNHNV, CDR2 YYDKDF (reference sequence). The CDR3 DNA reads TGTGCCACCAGCAGAGATAGGGCCCCCTCAAATGAGCAGTTCTTC. Amino acid sequence: CATSRDRAPSNEQFF.

This clonotype was recorded a few times. The V call is TRBV4-3, the J call TRBJ2-2, with a possible D match to TRBD2 (7 bases). This CDR3 comprises 17 residues. The V and J ends lost 2 bases and 7 bases respectively, with 20 bases between them. Germline V gene lookup returns CDR1 LGHNA and CDR2 YSLEER. The CDR3 here is CASSQRHPGGSGGELFF. In DNA form, the CDR3 reads TGCGCCAGCAGCCAACGGCACCCGGGGGGCAGTGGCGGGGAGCTGTTTTTT.

This clonotype was picked up a small number of times. The chain is built from TRBV5-1 and TRBJ2-5, with D unclear. This CDR3 has 15 amino acids. Per germline, CDR1 SGHRS and CDR2 YFSETQ. Trimming left V 2 bases short and J 5 bases short, with 16 bases between. In DNA form, the CDR3 reads TGCGCCAGCAGCTTCCCCGGCTCATTGGCGGAGACCCAGTACTTC. It codes for CASSFPGSLAETQYF.

In its sample, this clonotype was seen many times. The rearrangement uses TRBV7-2 and TRBJ2-7; no reliable D call. The CDR3 consists of 11 residues. CDR1 is SGHTA, CDR2 FQGNSA, per germline. Trimming removed 1 base at V and 7 bases at J, with 5 bases between. Here the CDR3 reads CASSLGLEQYF. The DNA for the CDR3 is TGTGCCAGCAGCTTAGGTCTAGAGCAGTACTTC. The whole variable domain, filled in from reference TRBV7-2 and TRBJ2-7, reads GAGVSQSPSNKVTEKGKDVELRCDPISGHTALYWYRQSLGQGLEFLIYFQGNSAPDKSGLPSDRFSAERTGGSVSTLTIQRTQQEDSAVYLCASSLGLEQYFGPGTRLTVT.

The chain is built from TRBV28 and TRBJ1-4; D might be TRBD1 (6 bases). The CDR3 length is 16 residues. The germline CDR1 and CDR2 sequences are MDHEN and SYDVKM. The ends were cut back, 2 bases at V and 8 bases at J, with 18 bases in the middle. In nucleotides, the CDR3 is TGTGCCAGCAGTTTAAGGGGGACTTTTCCCAAGGAAAAACTGTTTTTT. Translating it yields CASSLRGTFPKEKLFF.

This clonotype was recorded many times. This chain connects TRBV5-1 to TRBJ2-1; D call uncertain. The CDR3 loop spans 12 amino acids. V was pared by 0 bases and J by 7 bases, with 5 bases between. The germline CDR1 and CDR2 sequences are SGHRS and YFSETQ. The CDR3 coding sequence is TGCGCCAGCAGCTTGGCCGGAAATGAGCAGTTCTTC. It encodes CASSLAGNEQFF. Complete variable domain (other parts from reference TRBV5-1 and TRBJ2-1): KAGVTQTPRYLIKTRGQQVTLSCSPISGHRSVSWYQQTPGQGLQFLFEYFSETQRNKGNFPGRFSGRQFSNSRSEMNVSTLELGDSALYLCASSLAGNEQFFGPGTRLTVL.